What follows are 5 T cell receptor beta chains derived from one specimen sequenced in a study of blood T cells in healthy people across ages. PCR was performed a second time for roughly 7 to 11 cycles using a sample-barcoded 5' primer and a J-beta primer mix. TCRdb ran MiXCR on the 5' RACE reads and lists one entry per CDR3 protein. The table lists approximately 830,000 distinct CDR3 sequences, around two thirds of them singletons. Sequencing was carried out using blood. The receptors here all came from a man aged 25 to 45 in good health.

This clonotype appeared once. The chain combines TRBV4-2 with TRBJ1-6; no reliable D call. Looked up from germline, CDR1 is LGHNA and CDR2 is YNFKEQ. Trimming left V 0 bases short and J 8 bases short, with 11 bases between. This CDR3 spans 15 amino acids. The CDR3 region has the DNA TGTGCCAGCAGCCAAGACTGGCACCCTGATTCACCCCTCCACTTT. It is translated as CASSQDWHPDSPLHF.

This chain uses TRBV7-8 with TRBJ2-3, with 9 positions matching TRBD1. There are 17 residues in the CDR3. Germline V gives CDR1 SGHVS, CDR2 FQNEAQ. V lost 1 base to trimming and J lost 2 bases; unmatched junction nucleotides: 7. In nucleotides, the CDR3 is TGTGCCAGCAGCTTAGGGTTTGGGACAGGGTTCACAGATACGCAGTATTTT. It specifies CASSLGFGTGFTDTQYF.

The genes are TRBV12-3 or TRBV12-4 and TRBJ2-2; a possible D gene is TRBD2 (6 bases). V lost 7 bases to trimming and J lost 2 bases, with 14 bases between them. The CDR3 sequence is 15 residues long. CDR3 sequence reads: CASTPTSRNTGELFF. CDR3 nucleotide sequence: TGTGCCAGCACCCCGACTAGTCGAAACACCGGGGAGCTGTTTTTT.

V usage is TRBV10-3 and J usage is TRBJ2-3, with TRBD1 matching 8 bases. The CDR3 runs to 16 residues. Germline V gives CDR1 ENHRY, CDR2 SYGVKD. The J segment lost 3 bases and the V segment lost 6 bases, leaving 11 bases of the junction unmatched. This CDR3 reads CAIRREDRVGTDTQYF. The CDR3 region has the DNA TGTGCCATCAGGCGAGAGGACAGGGTGGGAACAGATACGCAGTATTTT.

Many counts were recorded for this clonotype. This sequence joins TRBV5-1 and TRBJ2-7; 9 nucleotides match TRBD1. This CDR3 is built from 14 residues. Germline CDR1 reads SGHRS; CDR2 reads YFSETQ. Trimming removed 5 bases from V and 3 bases from J; junction bases left unmatched: 6. CDR3 sequence: CASRAGTGNYEQYF. In DNA, the CDR3 is TGCGCCAGCAGGGCCGGGACAGGGAACTACGAGCAGTACTTC.